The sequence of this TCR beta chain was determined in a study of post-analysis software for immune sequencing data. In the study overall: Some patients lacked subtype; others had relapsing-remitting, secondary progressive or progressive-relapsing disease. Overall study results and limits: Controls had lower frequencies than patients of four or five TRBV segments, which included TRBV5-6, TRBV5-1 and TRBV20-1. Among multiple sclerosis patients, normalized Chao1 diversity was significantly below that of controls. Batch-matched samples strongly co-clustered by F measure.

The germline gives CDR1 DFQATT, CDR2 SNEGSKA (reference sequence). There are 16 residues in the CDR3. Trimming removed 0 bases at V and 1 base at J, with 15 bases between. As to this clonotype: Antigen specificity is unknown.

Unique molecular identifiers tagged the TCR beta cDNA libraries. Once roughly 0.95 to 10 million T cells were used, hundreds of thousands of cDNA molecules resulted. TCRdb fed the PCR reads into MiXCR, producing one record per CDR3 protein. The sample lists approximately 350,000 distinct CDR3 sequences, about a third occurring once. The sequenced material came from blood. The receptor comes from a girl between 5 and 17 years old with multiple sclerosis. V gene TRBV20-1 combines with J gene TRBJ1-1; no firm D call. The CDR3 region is CSARDRMETPNTEAFF. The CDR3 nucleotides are TGCAGTGCTAGAGATAGAATGGAGACACCGAACACTGAAGCTTTCTTT.